What follows are 9 T cell receptor beta chains derived from one specimen sequenced in a study of blood T cells in healthy people across ages. A second PCR, run for roughly 7 to 11 cycles, used a sample-barcoded 5' primer plus a J-beta primer mix. Via MiXCR, TCRdb re-called the 5' RACE reads, giving one row per CDR3 protein. The sample shows about 680,000 distinct CDR3 sequences, about 52% of them seen only once. The sequenced sample was blood. These receptor sequences come from a woman aged 60-75 years in good health.

The chain is built from TRBV20-1 and TRBJ1-2; TRBD1 aligns across 9 bases. The V gene end was trimmed by 2 bases and the J gene end by 8 bases; junction bases not matched to a gene: 3. The CDR3 has 12 amino acids. Germline assignment: CDR1 DFQATT and CDR2 SNEGSKA (reference sequence). The CDR3 nucleotides are TGCAGTGCTAGAATGACAGGGGGGGGCTACACCTTC. Residues: CSARMTGGGYTF.

V gene TRBV4-2 combines with J gene TRBJ1-2; D might be TRBD1 (5 bases). The V gene lost 4 bases and the J gene lost 3 bases, with 12 bases spanning the gap. The germline gives CDR1 LGHNA, CDR2 YNFKEQ. This CDR3 region has 14 residues. The CDR3 protein is CASSRDSTDYGYTF. CDR3 in DNA: TGTGCCAGCAGCCGAGATTCGACAGACTATGGCTACACCTTC.

This clonotype was detected many times. The chain recombines TRBV20-1 with TRBJ1-2; TRBD1 aligns across 12 bases. Germline-derived CDR1 and CDR2 are DFQATT and SNEGSKA (reference sequence). Losses at the gene ends were 1 base for V and 8 bases for J; bases not matched to a gene: 8. The CDR3 runs to 15 residues. The CDR3 is CSARVPGTGGRGYTF. The CDR3 DNA reads as TGCAGTGCTAGAGTACCCGGGACAGGGGGCAGGGGCTACACCTTC.

This clonotype was observed a handful of times. This chain connects TRBV7-3 to TRBJ2-3; D gene ambiguous. Looked up from germline, CDR1 is SGHTA and CDR2 is FQGTGA. The CDR3 runs to 14 residues. With 3 bases removed from V and 2 bases from J, the gap between germline ends came to 9 bases. CDR3 nucleotide sequence: TGTGCCAGCAGCTTTAGTGGAAACACAGATACGCAGTATTTT. It translates to CASSFSGNTDTQYF.

The chain uses TRBV7-9 and TRBJ2-7; tentative D call: TRBD2 (6 bases). The ends were cut back, 2 bases at V and 5 bases at J, with 19 bases in the middle. CDR3 length: 16 amino acids. Looked up from germline, CDR1 is SEHNR and CDR2 is FQNEAQ (reference sequence). CDR3 region: CASSLSGLPIQNEQYF. CDR3 DNA: TGTGCCAGCAGCTTAAGCGGGCTACCTATCCAAAACGAGCAGTACTTC. The entire variable domain, with the rest obtained from reference TRBV7-9 and TRBJ2-7, is as follows: DTGVSQNPRHKITKRGQNVTFRCDPISEHNRLYWYRQTLGQGPEFLTYFQNEAQLEKSRLLSDRFSAERPKGSFSTLEIQRTEQGDSAMYLCASSLSGLPIQNEQYFGPGTRLTVT.

As for this clonotype: The germline gene is not matched at one end of the junction; a read error may be the cause. V gene TRBV12-3 or TRBV12-4 combines with J gene TRBJ2-3; D might be TRBD2 (5 bases). The CDR3 sequence is 13 residues long. The CDR3 region has the DNA TGTGCCATCAGTAGACTAAAATCAGATATGCAGTATTTT. This gives the protein CAISRLKSDMQYF.

V is TRBV20-1 and J is TRBJ2-1; D gene uncertain. Germline CDR1 and CDR2: DFQATT and SNEGSKA (reference sequence). This CDR3 comprises 13 residues. V was cut by 1 base and J by 6 bases, with 10 bases left in between. CDR3 nucleotides: TGCAGTGCTAGAGGTCAGTTTAGCAATGAGCAGTTCTTC. It is translated as CSARGQFSNEQFF.

This clonotype showed up just a few times. CDR3 coding DNA: TGTGCCAGCAGCCAAGCGATCACAGAGACCCAGTACTTC. Its protein product is CASSQAITETQYF. This chain links TRBV4-2 with TRBJ2-5; D remains ambiguous. V was shortened by 1 base and J by 4 bases, with 7 bases between the two germline ends. The length of the CDR3 is 13 residues. The V gene's germline CDR1 is LGHNA and CDR2 YNFKEQ.

This clonotype appeared a few times. The V gene is TRBV7-2, the J gene TRBJ2-7; either TRBD1 or TRBD2 may fit D (5 bases each). V lost 5 bases and J 9 bases, leaving 11 bases between the germline ends. Per the germline V gene, CDR1 is SGHTA and CDR2 is FQGNSA. There are 11 residues in the CDR3. Written as DNA, the CDR3 is TGTGCCAGCAGCCTACGTGGGGGGCAGTACTTC. This gives the protein CASSLRGGQYF.